This T cell receptor beta chain was retrieved from a study of response to subunit inactivated influenza vaccine (dated by TCRdb to the late 2010s). About the investigation overall: Deep quantitative profiling of the T cell receptor repertoire was used in the study to follow responses to a trivalent subunit inactivated influenza vaccine.

As encoded in the germline V gene, CDR1 is MNHEY while CDR2 is SVGAGI. The germline ends are 15 bases apart after V is trimmed by 4 bases and J by 8 bases. The CDR3, cysteine through phenylalanine, is 14 amino acids long. Only the CDR3 portion is preserved as DNA: 42 bases, with reading frame beginning at the first base. The full study reports these points: The authors suggested that each seasonal influenza vaccination may recruit only a limited number of new T cells.

The library was built by means of RT-PCR. The sequencer was an Illumina HiSeq 2500. Using fastp trimming at Q25 and MiXCR clonotype assembly, TCRdb reanalyzed the public sequencing data and kept in-frame beta chains. Each CDR3 protein gets just one entry, which takes the most common genes and DNA from the rows behind it. The sample table contains some 850,000 distinct CDR3 sequences; only one count was recorded for less than 20% of them. The top ten hold 9.5% to 13% of the sample. This clonotype turned up a few times. Its binding antigen is unknown. No base-level quality is on record; no much larger clone is a single base apart.

The source of this sequence is a man aged 50 to 59 who received an inactivated influenza vaccine. Donor details come from another sample of the same person, matched by shared clones. This receptor chain uses TRBV6-5 and TRBJ2-1; the D gene is perhaps TRBD2, from 5 matching bases. The sequencing used PBMCs from blood, collected roughly 5 days after vaccination. The CDR3 amino acid sequence is: CASSFSSRVDEQFF. The DNA reads as follows: TGTGCCAGCAGTTTTTCATCGAGGGTAGATGAGCAGTTCTTC.